The next 7 T cell receptor beta chains were all read from a single sample in a study of shared clonotypes between healthy human individuals. Produced via immunoSEQ multiplex PCR; TCRdb's table is partial and in-frame only. The sample lists around 2.1 million clones; under 97% were seen once. The material sequenced was naive CD4+ T cells sorted from blood. The subset here: CD45RA+ positively selected. These receptors originate from a man aged 18 to 35 in good health.

Comments on this clone: This CDR3 is also generated by other DNA sequences in the sample. This rearrangement joins TRBV6-6 to TRBJ2-7, with 9 bases identical to TRBD1. The V and J ends lost 4 bases and 1 base, in that order; junction bases with no gene match: 5. This CDR3 is 15 amino acids long. CDR1 is MNHNY, CDR2 SVGAGI, per germline (reference sequence). CDR3: CASSSPGQGSYEQYF. Here the CDR3 DNA reads TGTGCCAGCAGTTCCCCGGGACAGGGTTCCTACGAGCAGTACTTC.

The V gene is TRBV25-1, the J gene TRBJ2-7, with D perhaps matching TRBD1 (6 bases). The CDR3 contains 15 residues. Trimming pared 4 bases from V and 7 bases from J, leaving 20 bases between. Germline V gives CDR1 MGHDK, CDR2 SYGVNS. CDR3 protein: CASSVHGTPEGEQYF. The CDR3 region has the DNA TGTGCCAGCAGTGTCCATGGGACACCCGAGGGAGAGCAGTACTTC.

The chain recombines TRBV7-9 with TRBJ2-3; 8 positions match TRBD1. CDR3 size: 15 residues. Trimming at V came to 3 bases and at J to 2 bases, leaving 4 bases not matched to a gene. Germline CDR1 SEHNR, CDR2 FQNEAQ (reference sequence). The CDR3 spells CASSFGQGDTDTQYF. CDR3 bases: TGTGCCAGCAGCTTCGGACAGGGAGACACAGATACGCAGTATTTT.

This clone was found once. The rearrangement uses TRBV9 and TRBJ2-6, with unresolved D. The V end lost 4 bases, the J end lost 0 bases, and 5 bases lay between the germline ends. The length of the CDR3 is 14 residues. Germline V gives CDR1 SGDLS, CDR2 YYNGEE. The CDR3 is CASSPPSGANVLTF. The CDR3 DNA follows: TGTGCCAGCAGCCCACCCTCTGGGGCCAACGTCCTGACTTTC.

The chain recombines TRBV11-3 with TRBJ2-2; maybe TRBD1 (5 bases). V was clipped by 6 bases and J by 6 bases, with 17 bases between them. The CDR3 is 15 residues long. Per germline, CDR1 SGHNT and CDR2 YENEEA. The CDR3 reads CASSTDRVGSGELFF. The CDR3 bases are TGTGCCAGCAGTACTGACAGAGTTGGGTCCGGGGAGCTGTTTTTT.

The V and J genes are TRBV27 and TRBJ2-7; the D gene is possibly TRBD1 (5 bases). The CDR3 contains 13 residues. Germline V gene lookup returns CDR1 MNHEY and CDR2 SMNVEV (reference sequence). Trimming removed 6 bases at V and 2 bases at J, with 11 bases between. The chain's CDR3 is CASRPLQAYEQYF. The CDR3 nucleotides are TGTGCCAGCAGGCCCCTACAGGCCTACGAGCAGTACTTC.

The chain has TRBV11-2 and TRBJ2-3, with TRBD1 matching over 10 bases. Looked up from germline, CDR1 is SGHAT and CDR2 is FQNNGV. V trimming: 5 bases; J trimming: 0 bases; junction bases outside the gene matches: 8. The CDR3 runs to 17 residues. The CDR3 loop reads CASSARWGQGSTDTQYF. The DNA of the CDR3 is TGTGCCAGCAGCGCGCGCTGGGGACAGGGGAGCACAGATACGCAGTATTTT.